The present entry profiles one TCR beta chain with its context. Its antigen is unidentified. Germline CDR1 is DFQATT and CDR2 is SNEGSKA (reference sequence). Unmatched junction bases numbered 6, after V lost 2 bases and J lost 6 bases. The length of the CDR3 is 15 residues. This record comes from a study of identical twins. Template switching added a universal primer site, and cDNA bore unique molecular identifiers. A single record per CDR3 protein comes from TCRdb applying MiXCR to the 5' RACE reads. Of 650,000 to 750,000 distinct CDR3 sequences listed, approximately 22% are singletons. The study, taken as a whole, reports: Clonotypes of the beta chain that were abundant in cord blood carried fewer insertions (memory repertoires showed none).

These data also featured in a second study, about T cells expressing NK-cell markers. Turning to that study: According to the study, TCR beta repertoires originated from sorted CD3+CD56+NKG2C+, CD3+CD56+NKG2C- and CD3+CD56-NKG2C+ T cells.

This receptor was obtained from a woman between 18 and 29 years old in good health. The chain combines TRBV20-1 with TRBJ1-6; TRBD1 matches at 8 bases. Specimen: PBMCs. The CDR3 bases are TGCAGTGCTAGATCCTTGACAGGGGCTAATTCACCCCTCCACTTT. It codes for CSARSLTGANSPLHF.